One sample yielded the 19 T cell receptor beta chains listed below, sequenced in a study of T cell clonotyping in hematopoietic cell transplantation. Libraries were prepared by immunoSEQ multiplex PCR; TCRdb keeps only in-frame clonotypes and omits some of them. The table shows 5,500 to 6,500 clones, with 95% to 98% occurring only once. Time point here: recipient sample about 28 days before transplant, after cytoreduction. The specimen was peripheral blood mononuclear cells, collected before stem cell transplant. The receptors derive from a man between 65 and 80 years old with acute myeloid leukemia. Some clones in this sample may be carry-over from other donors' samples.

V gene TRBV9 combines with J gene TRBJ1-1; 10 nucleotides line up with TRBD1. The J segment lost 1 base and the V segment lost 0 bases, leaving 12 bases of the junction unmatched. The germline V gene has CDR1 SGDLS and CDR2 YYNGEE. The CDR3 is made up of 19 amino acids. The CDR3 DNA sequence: TGTGCCAGCAGCGTAGGCTGGAATTGGGGACAGGGGCCGAACACTGAAGCTTTCTTT. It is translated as CASSVGWNWGQGPNTEAFF.

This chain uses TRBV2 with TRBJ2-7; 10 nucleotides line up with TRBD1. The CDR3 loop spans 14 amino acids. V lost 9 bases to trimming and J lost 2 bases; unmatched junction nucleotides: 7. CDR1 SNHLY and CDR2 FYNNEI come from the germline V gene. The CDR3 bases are TGTGCCAGTAAGACAGGGGGCGGCCCCTACGAGCAGTACTTC. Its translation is CASKTGGGPYEQYF.

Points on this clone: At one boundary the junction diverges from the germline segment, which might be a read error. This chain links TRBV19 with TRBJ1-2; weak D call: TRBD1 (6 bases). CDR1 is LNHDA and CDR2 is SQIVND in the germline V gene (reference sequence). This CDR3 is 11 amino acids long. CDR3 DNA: TGTGCCAGTAGTGTTGACAGGCGACCACGATTC. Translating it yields CASSVDRRPRF.

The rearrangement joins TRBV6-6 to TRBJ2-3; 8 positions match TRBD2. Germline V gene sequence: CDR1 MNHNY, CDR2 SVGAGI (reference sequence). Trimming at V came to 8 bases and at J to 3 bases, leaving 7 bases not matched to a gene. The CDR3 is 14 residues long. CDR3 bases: TGTGCCAGCGCCGGGGGGGCGGGAACAGATACGCAGTATTTT. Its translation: CASAGGAGTDTQYF.

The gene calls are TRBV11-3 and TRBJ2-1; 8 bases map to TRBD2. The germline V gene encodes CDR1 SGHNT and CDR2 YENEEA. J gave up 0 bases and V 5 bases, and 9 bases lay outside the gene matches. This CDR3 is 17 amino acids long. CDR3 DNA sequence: TGTGCCAGCAGCCCCCGGGGGGGTGGAAGCTCCTACAATGAGCAGTTCTTC. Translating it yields CASSPRGGGSSYNEQFF.

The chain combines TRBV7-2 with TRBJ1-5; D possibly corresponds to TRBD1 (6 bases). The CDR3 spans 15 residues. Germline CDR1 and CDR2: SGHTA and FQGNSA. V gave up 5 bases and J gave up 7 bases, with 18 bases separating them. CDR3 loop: CASSTRTQGGQPQHF. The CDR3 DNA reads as TGTGCCAGCAGCACACGGACGCAAGGGGGGCAGCCCCAGCATTTT.

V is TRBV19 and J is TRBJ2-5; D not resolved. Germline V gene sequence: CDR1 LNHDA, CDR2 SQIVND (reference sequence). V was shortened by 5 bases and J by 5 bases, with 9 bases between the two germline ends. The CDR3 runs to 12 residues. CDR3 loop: CASSGRLETQYF. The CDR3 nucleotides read TGTGCCAGTAGTGGAAGGCTGGAGACCCAGTACTTC.

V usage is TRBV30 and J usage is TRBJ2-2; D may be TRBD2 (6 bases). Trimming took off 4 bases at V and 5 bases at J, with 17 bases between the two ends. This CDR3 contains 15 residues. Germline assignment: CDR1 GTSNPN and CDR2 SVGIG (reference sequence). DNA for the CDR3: TGTGCCTGGATGCTGGCGGGACGCCATACCGGGGAGCTGTTTTTT. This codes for CAWMLAGRHTGELFF.

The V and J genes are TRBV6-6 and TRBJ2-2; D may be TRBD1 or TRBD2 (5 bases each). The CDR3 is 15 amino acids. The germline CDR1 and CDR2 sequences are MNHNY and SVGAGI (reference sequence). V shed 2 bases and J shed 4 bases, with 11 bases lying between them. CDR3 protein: CASSYTRGPTGELFF. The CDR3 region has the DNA TGTGCCAGCAGTTACACGAGGGGTCCCACCGGGGAGCTGTTTTTT.

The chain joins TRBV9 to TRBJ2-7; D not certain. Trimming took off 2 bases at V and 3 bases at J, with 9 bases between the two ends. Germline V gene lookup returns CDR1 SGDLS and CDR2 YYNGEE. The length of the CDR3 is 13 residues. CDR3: CASSVAPHYEQYF. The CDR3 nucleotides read TGTGCCAGCAGCGTGGCCCCTCACTACGAGCAGTACTTC.

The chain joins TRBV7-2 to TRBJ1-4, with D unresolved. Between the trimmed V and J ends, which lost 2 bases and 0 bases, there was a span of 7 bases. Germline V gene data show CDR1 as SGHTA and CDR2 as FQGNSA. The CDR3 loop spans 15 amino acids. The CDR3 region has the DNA TGTGCCAGCAGCTTAACGCGGGCAACTAATGAAAAACTGTTTTTT. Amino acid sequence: CASSLTRATNEKLFF.

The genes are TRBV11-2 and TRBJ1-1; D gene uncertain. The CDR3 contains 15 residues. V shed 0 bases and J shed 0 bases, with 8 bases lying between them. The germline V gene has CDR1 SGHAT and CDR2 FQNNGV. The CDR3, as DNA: TGTGCCAGCAGCTTAGATCCCGGGATGAACACTGAAGCTTTCTTT. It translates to CASSLDPGMNTEAFF.

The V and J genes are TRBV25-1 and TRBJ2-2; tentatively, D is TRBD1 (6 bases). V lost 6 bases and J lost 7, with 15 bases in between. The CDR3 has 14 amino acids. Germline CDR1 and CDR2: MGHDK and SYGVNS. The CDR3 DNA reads TGTGCCAGCAGGGAAGGGGGAGTTGGCGGGGAGCTGTTTTTT. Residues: CASREGGVGGELFF.

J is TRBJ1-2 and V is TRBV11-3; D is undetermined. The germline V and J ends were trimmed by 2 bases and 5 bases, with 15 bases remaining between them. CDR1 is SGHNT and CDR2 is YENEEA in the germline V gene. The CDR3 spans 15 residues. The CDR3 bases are TGTGCCAGCAGCTTAAATAATCGGGGAGCGTATGGCTACACCTTC. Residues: CASSLNNRGAYGYTF.

In DNA form, the CDR3 reads TGTGCCAGCAGCTTAGAAGCGGGAGGGTATCAGCCCCAGCATTTT. Protein sequence: CASSLEAGGYQPQHF. This chain connects TRBV7-8 to TRBJ1-5; D gene uncertain. This CDR3 has 15 amino acids. The ends were cut back, 1 base at V and 5 bases at J, with 12 bases in the middle. CDR1 and CDR2 (germline): SGHVS, FQNEAQ.

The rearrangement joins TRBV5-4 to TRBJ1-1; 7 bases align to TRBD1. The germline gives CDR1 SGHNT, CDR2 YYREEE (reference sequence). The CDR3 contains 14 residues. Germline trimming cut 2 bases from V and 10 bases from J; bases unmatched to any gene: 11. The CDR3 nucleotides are TGTGCCAGCAGCTTTCCCACAGGGGAGAGTTCAGCTTTCTTT. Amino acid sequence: CASSFPTGESSAFF.

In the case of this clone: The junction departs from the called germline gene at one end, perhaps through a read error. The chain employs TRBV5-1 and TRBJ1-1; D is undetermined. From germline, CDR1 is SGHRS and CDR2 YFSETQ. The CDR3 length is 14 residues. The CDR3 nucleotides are TGCGCCAGCAGATTGGAACTAAGGGAAACTGAAGCTTTCTTT. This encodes CASRLELRETEAFF.

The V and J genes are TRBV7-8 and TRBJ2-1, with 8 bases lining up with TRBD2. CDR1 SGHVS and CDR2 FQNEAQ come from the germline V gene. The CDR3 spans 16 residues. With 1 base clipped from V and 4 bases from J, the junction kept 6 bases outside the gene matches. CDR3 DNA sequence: TGTGCCAGCAGCTTAGAGGCGGGAGGCCTTTACAATGAGCAGTTCTTC. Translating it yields CASSLEAGGLYNEQFF.

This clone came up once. This CDR3 is CASSSSSDTEAFF. The CDR3 DNA reads TGCGCCAGCAGTAGTAGTTCCGACACTGAAGCTTTCTTT. This chain links TRBV10-2 with TRBJ1-1; D remains ambiguous. CDR1 WSHSY and CDR2 SAAADI come from the germline V gene. V was clipped by 5 bases and J by 3 bases, with 10 bases between them. The CDR3 sequence is 13 residues long.